This TCR beta chain comes out of a study of early stage breast cancer tumors. Study at large: Most invasive tumors, about 75% of the 16, were ER+/PR+/HER2-. Average read coverage per sample was roughly 9.3-fold.

The CDR3 is 16 residues long. Germline trimming cut 5 bases from V and 6 bases from J; bases unmatched to any gene: 7. Germline assignment: CDR1 SGHNT and CDR2 YENEEA. The table lists this clone with many counts. Libraries were prepared by immunoSEQ multiplex PCR; TCRdb keeps only in-frame clonotypes and omits some of them. The sample gives some 25,000 clones, approximately 67% of which show up once; 9.5% to 10% is in the top ten. The chain joins TRBV11-3 to TRBJ2-3; 14 nucleotides align to TRBD2. The sequenced sample was breast tumor tissue. The receptor was isolated from a person between 55 and 70 years old with breast cancer. This chain's CDR3 is CASSQGLAGEQDTQYF. CDR3 nucleotides: TGTGCCAGCAGCCAGGGACTAGCGGGAGAGCAGGATACGCAGTATTTT.